The 22 T cell receptor beta chains below all came from one sample that was sequenced in a study of Ad26.COV2.S vaccination and SARS-CoV-2 variants. Treatment here: 19 received Ad26.COV2.S at low or high dose, single or two shots; 5 received placebo; per-sample allocation not given. Day 63 after the first vaccine or placebo injection was the time point for sampling. The data were produced by immunoSEQ multiplex PCR, yet TCRdb's version contains in-frame clones alone and is incomplete. The table has 440,000 or so clones, 89% seen once; the top ten hold 1.5% to 2%. Material: peripheral blood, obtained in a trial of Ad26.COV2.S vaccine versus placebo. These receptors were obtained from a person aged 18 to 59 who received the Ad26.COV2.S COVID-19 vaccine or a placebo.

In DNA, the CDR3 is TGTGCCAGCAGCCTCGGACAGGGGACTAATGAAAAACTGTTTTTT. Translation: CASSLGQGTNEKLFF. This chain uses TRBV9 with TRBJ1-4, with TRBD1 matching 9 bases. J gave up 2 bases and V 4 bases, and 3 bases lay outside the gene matches. The CDR3 consists of 15 residues. The germline V gene encodes CDR1 SGDLS and CDR2 YYNGEE.

The rearrangement uses TRBV6-5 and TRBJ2-2; 7 positions match TRBD1. V trimming: 6 bases; J trimming: 7 bases; junction bases outside the gene matches: 11. This CDR3 has 15 amino acids. The germline V gene has CDR1 MNHEY and CDR2 SVGAGI. The CDR3 nucleotides are TGTGCCAGCAGAATCATTCTACAGGGGAACGGGGAGCTGTTTTTT. Translated: CASRIILQGNGELFF.

This sequence joins TRBV7-9 and TRBJ2-1, with 8 positions matching TRBD1. Trimming took 5 bases from V and 9 from J; bases not matched to a gene: 9. Germline values: CDR1 SEHNR, CDR2 FQNEAQ (reference sequence). This CDR3 region has 14 residues. The CDR3 DNA sequence: TGTGCCAGCAGCCTGGGGACAGGTTCGTTTGAGCAGTTCTTC. Translated, it gives CASSLGTGSFEQFF.

The CDR3 DNA reads as TGTGCCAGCAGCCCGGATAGCGGGTACGAGCAGTACTTC. Amino acids: CASSPDSGYEQYF. The chain uses TRBV7-9 and TRBJ2-7; 7 bases map to TRBD2. The trim removed 5 bases at V and 4 bases at J, leaving 5 bases unmatched. Germline CDR1 reads SEHNR; CDR2 reads FQNEAQ (reference sequence). There are 13 residues in the CDR3.

CDR3 sequence: CASSQEVIAGDIGNEQFF. The CDR3 DNA is TGTGCCAGCAGCCAGGAGGTAATAGCGGGAGATATTGGCAATGAGCAGTTCTTC. This chain uses TRBV3-1 (or the pseudogene TRBV3-2) with TRBJ2-1, with 9 bases lining up with TRBD2. Looked up from germline, CDR1 is LGHDT and CDR2 is YNNKEL (reference sequence). The CDR3 spans 18 residues. The J segment lost 6 bases and the V segment lost 3 bases, leaving 15 bases of the junction unmatched.

This sequence joins TRBV2 and TRBJ2-5, with 8 nucleotides matching TRBD2. V shed 5 bases, J shed 4 bases, and the junction held 6 bases outside the gene matches. The CDR3 totals 14 residues. Per the germline V gene, CDR1 is SNHLY and CDR2 is FYNNEI. This chain's CDR3 is CASSLSGGTETQYF. The CDR3 nucleotides are TGTGCCAGCAGTCTAAGCGGGGGCACAGAGACCCAGTACTTC.

V is TRBV5-6 and J is TRBJ1-5; D uncertain. This CDR3 is 15 amino acids long. V dropped 0 bases and J dropped 1 base, with 8 bases sitting between them. Germline V gene data show CDR1 as SGHDT and CDR2 as YYEEEE. The CDR3 nucleotides read TGTGCCAGCAGCTTGGCGGGAATCAGCAATCAGCCCCAGCATTTT. Translating it yields CASSLAGISNQPQHF.

Worth noting for this clone: Its ends do not fully match the called genes, so a read error is possible. The rearrangement joins TRBV7-7 to TRBJ2-1, with TRBD2 matching 11 bases. The V gene's germline CDR1 is SSHAT and CDR2 FNYEAQ (reference sequence). The CDR3 is made up of 15 amino acids. The CDR3 sequence: CASSLAGGPGNEQFF. The CDR3 DNA reads as TGTGCTAGCAGCTTAGCGGGGGGGCCTGGCAATGAGCAGTTCTTC.

This clone was seen only once. V gene TRBV19 combines with J gene TRBJ2-1; 9 bases match TRBD2. Germline CDR1 LNHDA, CDR2 SQIVND (reference sequence). V gave up 7 bases and J gave up 0 bases; unmatched junction bases: 7. The CDR3 spans 16 residues. The CDR3 loop reads CASIQSSGNSYNEQFF. The DNA for the CDR3 is TGTGCCAGTATCCAATCTAGCGGGAACTCCTACAATGAGCAGTTCTTC.

The chain is built from TRBV30 and TRBJ1-5; D unresolved. V lost 2 bases, J lost 0 bases, and 8 bases lay in between. The germline CDR1 and CDR2 sequences are GTSNPN and SVGIG (reference sequence). This CDR3 contains 14 residues. The CDR3: CAWSTQTSNQPQHF. The CDR3 DNA follows: TGTGCCTGGAGTACACAGACTAGCAATCAGCCCCAGCATTTT.

This sequence joins TRBV19 and TRBJ2-5; D gene unclear. The CDR3 consists of 14 residues. Trimming left V 3 bases short and J 2 bases short, with 10 bases between. Germline CDR1 is LNHDA and CDR2 is SQIVND (reference sequence). CDR3 amino acids: CASSMSQRQETQYF. CDR3 coding DNA: TGTGCCAGTAGTATGTCACAGAGACAAGAGACCCAGTACTTC.

The rearrangement links TRBV14 to TRBJ1-4; a weak D match, TRBD1 (6 bases). Germline CDR1 is SGHDN and CDR2 is FVKESK. Trimming removed 3 bases from V and 5 bases from J, with 13 bases in between. The CDR3 is 15 amino acids. CDR3 loop: CASSHLRGGNEKLFF. The CDR3 DNA reads TGTGCCAGCAGCCACCTCAGGGGAGGGAATGAAAAACTGTTTTTT.

J is TRBJ2-7 and V is TRBV28; possible D gene TRBD1, 5 bases. The CDR3 has 17 amino acids. The V gene lost 5 bases and the J gene lost 0 bases, with 20 bases spanning the gap. Germline values: CDR1 MDHEN, CDR2 SYDVKM. The CDR3 sequence: CASSSVAGSTGSYEQYF. The DNA for the CDR3 is TGTGCCAGCAGTAGCGTCGCAGGGTCCACGGGCTCCTACGAGCAGTACTTC.

This chain connects TRBV3-1 (or the pseudogene TRBV3-2) to TRBJ1-2; no clear D. This CDR3 contains 14 residues. The germline V and J ends were trimmed by 1 base and 8 bases, with 14 bases remaining between them. CDR1 LGHDT and CDR2 YNNKEL come from the germline V gene (reference sequence). The CDR3 here is CASSQGRPGPGYTF. The CDR3 DNA is TGTGCCAGCAGCCAAGGAAGACCCGGACCGGGCTACACCTTC.

This chain joins TRBV28 and TRBJ2-7; 7 bases match TRBD1. The CDR3 covers 14 residues. CDR1 is MDHEN, CDR2 SYDVKM, per germline. After removal of 3 bases from V and 0 bases from J, the junction contained 2 bases not matched to a gene. CDR3 sequence: CASSLDRISYEQYF. CDR3 nucleotides: TGTGCCAGCAGTTTGGACAGGATCTCCTACGAGCAGTACTTC.

This sequence joins TRBV7-3 and TRBJ2-3, with D perhaps TRBD2 (6 bases). Trimming left V 0 bases short and J 0 bases short, with 16 bases between. There are 18 residues in the CDR3. Germline-derived CDR1 and CDR2 are SGHTA and FQGTGA. CDR3: CASSLTGWAGTSTDTQYF. The CDR3 bases are TGTGCCAGCAGCTTAACGGGGTGGGCGGGGACCAGCACAGATACGCAGTATTTT.

V is TRBV7-9 and J is TRBJ2-3, with D unclear. Germline V CDR1 and CDR2: SEHNR, FQNEAQ (reference sequence). Trimming stripped 1 base from V and 4 bases from J, with 6 bases between. The CDR3 loop spans 13 amino acids. This chain's CDR3 is CASSLVTADTQYF. The CDR3 DNA is TGTGCCAGCAGCTTAGTTACGGCAGATACGCAGTATTTT.

The chain recombines TRBV7-2 with TRBJ2-7, with 10 positions matching TRBD2. CDR3 length equals 16 residues. The germline gives CDR1 SGHTA, CDR2 FQGNSA. The V and J ends lost 1 base and 4 bases, in that order; junction bases with no gene match: 7. The CDR3: CASSLVGLAGEYEQYF. DNA of the CDR3: TGTGCCAGCAGCTTAGTCGGGCTAGCGGGAGAGTACGAGCAGTACTTC.

The rearrangement links TRBV13 to TRBJ2-6; tentatively, D is TRBD1 (7 bases). The germline V and J ends were trimmed by 7 bases and 0 bases, with 16 bases remaining between them. The length of the CDR3 is 17 residues. CDR1 is PRHDT, CDR2 FYEKMQ, per germline (reference sequence). CDR3: CASTGGQFVSGANVLTF. The CDR3 nucleotides read TGTGCCAGCACCGGGGGACAGTTCGTCTCTGGGGCCAACGTCCTGACTTTC.

This clone was seen more than once but under ten times. This CDR3 reads CASSLGNQPQHF. Written as DNA, the CDR3 is TGTGCCAGCTCACTGGGGAATCAGCCCCAGCATTTT. The chain employs TRBV18 and TRBJ1-5; D remains unclear. The ends were cut back, 4 bases at V and 4 bases at J, with 5 bases in the middle. There are 12 residues in the CDR3. Germline-derived CDR1 and CDR2 are KGHSH and LQKENI.

In its sample, this clone was seen a few times. The chain employs TRBV4-3 and TRBJ1-2, with a tentative D call TRBD1 (6 bases). The CDR3 runs 14 residues. The V end lost 1 base, the J end lost 2 bases, and 8 bases lay between the germline ends. Germline CDR1 and CDR2: LGHNA and YSLEER. The DNA of the CDR3 is TGCGCCAGCAGCCAAGGGGACATCAACTATGGCTACACCTTC. Its translation: CASSQGDINYGYTF.

CDR3 sequence reads: CASSYLGTEQYF. The CDR3 DNA follows: TGTGCCAGCAGTTATTTGGGTACCGAGCAGTACTTC. The chain has TRBV6-2 or TRBV6-3 and TRBJ2-7, with D unclear. This CDR3 is 12 amino acids long. V was shortened by 3 bases and J by 6 bases, with 9 bases between the two germline ends. The germline gives CDR1 MNHEY, CDR2 SVGEGT.